This is a list of T cell receptor beta chains from one sample in a study of T cells in Graves' hyperthyroidism and ophthalmopathy. TCRdb reprocessed the multiplex PCR reads via MiXCR and lists one record per CDR3 protein. Among under 350,000 distinct CDR3 sequences listed, about 13% were seen once. The sequencing input was blood. Every receptor here comes from a woman aged 40 to 50 with Graves' ophthalmopathy. Each CDR3 is given with its conserved first and last residue. A D gene is named only where the DNA matches it firmly. Not every row has a clone size; where given, it reads once, few, many or a size class.

d_gene	v_gene	j_gene	abundance	CDR3nt	CDR3aa
NA	TRBV20-1	TRBJ1-6	many	TGCAGTGCCGATTATTCACCCCTCCACTTT	CSADYSPLHF
TRBD1	TRBV19	TRBJ2-7	many	TGTGCCAGTAGGGGACAGGGTGCCTACGAGCAGTACTTC	CASRGQGAYEQYF
TRBD2	TRBV2	TRBJ2-2	NA	TGTGCCAGCAGTGAACAGCGGGAGGCCGGGGAGCTGTTTTTT	CASSEQREAGELFF
TRBD1	TRBV4-1	TRBJ1-1	few	TGCGCCAGCAGCCAAGATCAGGGGGCGGACACTGAAGCTTTCTTT	CASSQDQGADTEAFF
NA	TRBV6-9	TRBJ1-1	NA	TGTGCCAGCAGTTACGGGGACATATCGAACACTGAAGCTTTCTTT	CASSYGDISNTEAFF
NA	TRBV25-1	TRBJ2-5	many	TGTGCCAGCAGTGAATTTAGGGGGGGCCTTGAGACCCAGTACTTC	CASSEFRGGLETQYF
TRBD1	TRBV5-1	TRBJ2-3	few	TGCGCCAGCAGCTCCCGGGACAGGGGCACAGATACGCAGTATTTT	CASSSRDRGTDTQYF
TRBD2	TRBV4-1	TRBJ2-1	NA	TGCGCCAGCAGCCAAGAGGTTAATGGACTAGCGGGAAGGGTCGATGAGCAGTTCTTC	CASSQEVNGLAGRVDEQFF
NA	TRBV11-2	TRBJ1-2	many	TGTGCCAGCAGCTATGCCCCGGACAGAAACTATGGCTACACCTTC	CASSYAPDRNYGYTF
NA	TRBV5-1	TRBJ1-1	few	TGCGCCAGCAGCTTGGCAGGGCTCGCTGAAGCTTTCTTT	CASSLAGLAEAFF
TRBD2	TRBV5-6	TRBJ2-3	NA	TGTGCCAGCAGCGGGGGACTAGCCGACACAGATACGCAGTATTTT	CASSGGLADTDTQYF
TRBD2	TRBV19	TRBJ2-3	many	TGTGCCAGTACCTTGACTAGCGGGAGTACAGATACGCAGTATTTT	CASTLTSGSTDTQYF